A single sample gave rise to the 5 T cell receptor beta chains below, sequenced in a study of T cell changes during pregnancy in multiple sclerosis (dated by TCRdb to the late 2010s). The library was made by the immunoSEQ multiplex PCR assay. TCRdb retrieved this table from immuneACCESS and kept in-frame rearrangements only. Not all clones are present; in checked studies, unresolved V genes account for under half, and no reason is known for the remainder. For this sample there are about 59,000 clones; about 92% appear just once. Of the sample, less than 3% falls within the top ten clones. This sample comprised peripheral blood, obtained in the second trimester of pregnancy. The receptors were sampled from a female donor in good health, enrolled as a control in a pregnancy study.

The gene calls are TRBV10-3 and TRBJ2-1; TRBD2 aligns across 8 bases. Looked up from germline, CDR1 is ENHRY and CDR2 is SYGVKD. Unmatched junction bases numbered 15, after V lost 7 bases and J lost 4 bases. The CDR3 totals 17 residues. CDR3 bases: TGTGCCATCAACGACCCGGGACTAGTCTTAGGGTACAATGAGCAGTTCTTC. Its protein product is CAINDPGLVLGYNEQFF.

V usage is TRBV11-1 and J usage is TRBJ1-5, with no clear D. CDR3 length: 13 residues. Trimming removed 2 bases at V and 7 bases at J, with 9 bases between. Germline V gives CDR1 SGHAT, CDR2 FQDESV (reference sequence). Here the CDR3 DNA reads TGTGCCAGCAGCTTAAATGGAGAACAGCCCCAGCATTTT. Protein: CASSLNGEQPQHF.

The chain joins TRBV19 to TRBJ2-1; D possibly corresponds to TRBD1 (5 bases). Germline CDR1 reads LNHDA; CDR2 reads SQIVND (reference sequence). V dropped 6 bases and J dropped 2 bases, with 8 bases sitting between them. This CDR3 is 13 amino acids long. CDR3 in DNA: TGTGCCAGTAGCCAGGACACCTACAATGAGCAGTTCTTC. It specifies CASSQDTYNEQFF.

The rearrangement uses TRBV7-9 and TRBJ1-4, with D perhaps TRBD1 (6 bases). Germline lookup yields CDR1 SEHNR and CDR2 FQNEAQ (reference sequence). CDR3 length: 15 residues. Trimming removed 4 bases at V and 7 bases at J, with 16 bases between. The CDR3 nucleotides are TGTGCCAGCAGCTCTCAACAGGGCCAGAGTGAAAAACTGTTTTTT. Translated, it gives CASSSQQGQSEKLFF.

This clone occurred a few times. The rearrangement joins TRBV2 to TRBJ1-1, with D unclear. CDR3 length equals 12 residues. The germline V gene has CDR1 SNHLY and CDR2 FYNNEI. V was clipped by 5 bases and J by 1 base, with 5 bases between them. The CDR3: CASSYRNTEAFF. CDR3 DNA sequence: TGTGCCAGCAGTTACAGGAACACTGAAGCTTTCTTT.